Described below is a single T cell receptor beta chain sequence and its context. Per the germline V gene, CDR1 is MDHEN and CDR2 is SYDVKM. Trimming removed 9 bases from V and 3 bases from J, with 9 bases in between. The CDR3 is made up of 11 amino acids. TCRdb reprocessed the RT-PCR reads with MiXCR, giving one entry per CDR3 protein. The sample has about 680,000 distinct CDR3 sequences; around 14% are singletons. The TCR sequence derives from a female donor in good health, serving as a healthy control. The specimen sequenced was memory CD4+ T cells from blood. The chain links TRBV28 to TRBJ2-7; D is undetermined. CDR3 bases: TGTGCCAGTCTAAATTACTACGAGCAGTACTTC. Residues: CASLNYYEQYF.